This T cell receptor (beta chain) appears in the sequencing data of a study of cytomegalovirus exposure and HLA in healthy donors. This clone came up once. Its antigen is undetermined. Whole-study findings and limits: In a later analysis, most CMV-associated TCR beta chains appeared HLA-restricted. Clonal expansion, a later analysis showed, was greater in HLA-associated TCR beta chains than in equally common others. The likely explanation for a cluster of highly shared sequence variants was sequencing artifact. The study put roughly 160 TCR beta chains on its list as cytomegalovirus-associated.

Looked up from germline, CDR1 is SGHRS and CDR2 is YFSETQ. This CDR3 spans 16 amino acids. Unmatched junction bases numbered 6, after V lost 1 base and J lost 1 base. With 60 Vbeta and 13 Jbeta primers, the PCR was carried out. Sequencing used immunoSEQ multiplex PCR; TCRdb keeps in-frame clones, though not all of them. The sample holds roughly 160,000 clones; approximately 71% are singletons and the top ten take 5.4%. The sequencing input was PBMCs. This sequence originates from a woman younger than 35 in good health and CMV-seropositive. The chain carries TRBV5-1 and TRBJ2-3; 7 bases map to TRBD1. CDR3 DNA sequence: TGCGCCAGCAGCTTGCGGGACAGCCGCGGCACAGATACGCAGTATTTT. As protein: CASSLRDSRGTDTQYF.